Listed here are 31 T cell receptor beta chains from one sample, sequenced in a study of regulatory T cells in long-lasting Graves disease. Construction of TCR beta libraries relied on iRepertoire HTBI primers and on Arm-PCR targeting CDR3 regions. TCRdb analysed the multiplex PCR reads with MiXCR anew, one entry per CDR3 protein. The sample consists of under 700,000 distinct CDR3 sequences, about 16% of them appearing once. Time point indicated: newly diagnosed GD, antithyroid drugs for less than 3 months. From RNA extracted from PBMCs, the TCR library was made. The sample was also reused in another study, on T cells in Graves' hyperthyroidism and ophthalmopathy.

Source: peripheral blood mononuclear cells (PBMCs), taken at new diagnosis, from a patient treated with antithyroid drugs. Source of these receptors: a woman aged 35-65 years with Graves disease.

This clonotype was picked up many times. The chain joins TRBV4-1 to TRBJ1-2; D is unclear. Germline lookup yields CDR1 MGHRA and CDR2 YSYEKL. Trimming shortened V by 1 base and J by 4 bases, and 13 bases separated the two germline ends. The CDR3 has 15 amino acids. As DNA, the CDR3 is TGCGCCAGCAGCCAAGCCGGAGTACAGTCCTATGGCTACACCTTC. Its protein is CASSQAGVQSYGYTF.

This clonotype was observed many times. The chain employs TRBV18 and TRBJ1-1; D is unresolved. CDR3 size: 14 residues. V dropped 3 bases and J dropped 0 bases, with 8 bases sitting between them. In germline, CDR1 is KGHSH, CDR2 LQKENI. In DNA form, the CDR3 reads TGTGCCAGCTCACCCTATACACTGAACACTGAAGCTTTCTTT. Its translation is CASSPYTLNTEAFF.

In its sample, this clonotype was seen a few times. The chain couples TRBV28 to TRBJ2-7; 9 bases align to TRBD1. Germline V gene data show CDR1 as MDHEN and CDR2 as SYDVKM. V lost 6 bases, J lost 5 bases, and 8 bases stayed unmatched. The CDR3 length is 14 residues. In DNA, the CDR3 is TGTGCCAGCAGGGGAGGGACAGGGATGAACGAGCAGTACTTC. Amino acids: CASRGGTGMNEQYF.

The sample holds many counts of this clonotype. The chain uses TRBV2 and TRBJ1-2, with unresolved D. V was trimmed by 5 bases and J by 8 bases, leaving 21 bases between them. Looked up from germline, CDR1 is SNHLY and CDR2 is FYNNEI. CDR3 length: 15 residues. In DNA form, the CDR3 reads TGTGCCAGCAGTCCCCAGGACCTGCCGATCGGGGGCTACACCTTC. This translates into CASSPQDLPIGGYTF.

V and J are TRBV19 and TRBJ1-4, with 9 bases matching TRBD1. The CDR3 contains 18 residues. Germline V gives CDR1 LNHDA, CDR2 SQIVND (reference sequence). Germline trimming cut 1 base from V and 3 bases from J; bases unmatched to any gene: 9. Here the CDR3 reads CASSIVWTGAAANEKLFF. CDR3 in DNA: TGTGCCAGTAGTATAGTCTGGACAGGGGCGGCAGCTAATGAAAAACTGTTTTTT.

This clonotype has a count of ten or more. The J gene is TRBJ2-7, the V gene TRBV7-9; D unresolved. Germline CDR1 SEHNR, CDR2 FQNEAQ (reference sequence). V was pared by 1 base and J by 5 bases, with 6 bases between. CDR3 size: 12 residues. The CDR3 protein is CASSLVIDEQYF. The DNA for the CDR3 is TGTGCCAGCAGCTTAGTTATCGACGAGCAGTACTTC.

In this sample, this clonotype turned up many times. V and J are TRBV27 and TRBJ1-2; 9 bases match TRBD1. With 5 bases clipped from V and 6 bases from J, the junction kept 10 bases outside the gene matches. The CDR3 sequence is 15 residues long. Germline lookup yields CDR1 MNHEY and CDR2 SMNVEV (reference sequence). CDR3 sequence reads: CASSPRLDRGDGYTF. For the CDR3, the DNA is TGTGCCAGCAGTCCTCGTTTGGACAGGGGAGATGGCTACACCTTC.

This clonotype was detected only a few times. CDR3 bases: TGTGCCAGCAGCCAGACAGGGGCCTACAATGAGCAGTTCTTC. It specifies CASSQTGAYNEQFF. The chain employs TRBV3-1 and TRBJ2-1, with 8 bases identical to TRBD1. V gave up 3 bases and J gave up 2 bases; unmatched junction bases: 0. Germline CDR1 reads LGHDT; CDR2 reads YNNKEL (reference sequence). The CDR3 is 14 amino acids.

This clonotype was picked up many times. CDR3: CASSRTGPVWPQHF. The CDR3 DNA reads as TGTGCCAGCAGTCGGACAGGGCCAGTGTGGCCCCAGCATTTT. The chain is built from TRBV27 and TRBJ1-5, with 8 nucleotides matching TRBD1. V lost 5 bases to trimming and J lost 9 bases; unmatched junction nucleotides: 9. CDR3 length: 14 amino acids. Germline V gives CDR1 MNHEY, CDR2 SMNVEV (reference sequence).

In this sample, this clonotype turned up many times. The V gene is TRBV7-2, the J gene TRBJ1-2; TRBD1 matches at 7 bases. The germline gives CDR1 SGHTA, CDR2 FQGNSA. This CDR3 comprises 16 residues. The V gene end was trimmed by 5 bases and the J gene end by 0 bases; junction bases not matched to a gene: 9. The CDR3 protein is CASSPRLGTANYGYTF. CDR3 sequence (DNA): TGTGCCAGCAGCCCCCGCCTCGGGACAGCTAACTATGGCTACACCTTC.

This clonotype has only a few counts. The chain links TRBV5-8 to TRBJ2-2; 13 nucleotides agree with TRBD2. V lost 4 bases, J lost 4 bases, and 13 bases stayed unmatched. CDR1 is SGHTS and CDR2 is YDEGEE in the germline V gene. The CDR3 length is 19 residues. CDR3 in amino acids: CASSAGTSGTRLFTGELFF. DNA of the CDR3: TGTGCCAGCAGCGCGGGGACTAGCGGGACCAGGCTGTTCACCGGGGAGCTGTTTTTT.

There are many counts of this clonotype. The chain recombines TRBV29-1 with TRBJ1-1; D unclear. CDR1 and CDR2 (germline): SQVTM, ANQGSEA. This CDR3 is 12 amino acids long. V was trimmed by 4 bases and J by 5 bases, leaving 11 bases between them. CDR3 sequence: CSVVKSGTEAFF. CDR3 DNA: TGCAGCGTTGTGAAAAGCGGGACTGAAGCTTTCTTT.

This clonotype was seen only a few times. The chain joins TRBV5-6 to TRBJ2-1; TRBD2 is a possible D gene (7 bases). This CDR3 is built from 14 residues. Germline V gene data show CDR1 as SGHDT and CDR2 as YYEEEE. The V gene lost 7 bases and the J gene lost 11 bases, with 22 bases spanning the gap. The CDR3 loop reads CASLRAGATVKQFF. Written as DNA, the CDR3 is TGTGCCAGCCTCCGGGCGGGGGCTACGGTAAAGCAGTTCTTC.

This chain links TRBV30 with TRBJ1-5; maybe TRBD1 (6 bases). This CDR3 is built from 13 residues. V was trimmed by 5 bases and J by 7 bases, leaving 15 bases between them. Germline V gene lookup returns CDR1 GTSNPN and CDR2 SVGIG (reference sequence). CDR3 DNA: TGTGCCTGGGGGGCGTTTGGGGGCCAGCCCCAGCATTTT. This codes for CAWGAFGGQPQHF.

The sample holds many counts of this clonotype. The CDR3 spells CASSHIGQARNSPLHF. CDR3 nucleotide sequence: TGTGCCAGCAGCCACATAGGACAGGCTCGAAATTCACCCCTCCACTTT. The genes are TRBV3-1 and TRBJ1-6; 7 bases are shared with TRBD1. Germline loops: CDR1 LGHDT, CDR2 YNNKEL (reference sequence). The CDR3 has 16 amino acids. V dropped 3 bases and J dropped 7; count of bases not matched to a gene: 9.

V is TRBV19 and J is TRBJ1-5; D ambiguous. Per germline, CDR1 LNHDA and CDR2 SQIVND (reference sequence). V lost 7 bases, J lost 2 bases, and 12 bases lay in between. The CDR3 has 14 residues. The CDR3 coding sequence is TGTGCCAGTACCGTGGAAGAAGGCAATCAGCCCCAGCATTTT. Translated, it gives CASTVEEGNQPQHF.

Ten or more counts support this clonotype. This chain connects TRBV2 to TRBJ2-7, with a possible D match to TRBD2 (6 bases). Germline values: CDR1 SNHLY, CDR2 FYNNEI. V gave up 5 bases and J gave up 3 bases, with 14 bases separating them. The CDR3 spans 14 residues. CDR3 coding DNA: TGTGCCAGCAGTACTCTCGCGGGGAACTACGAGCAGTACTTC. As protein: CASSTLAGNYEQYF.

This clonotype was found a few times. This chain connects TRBV10-3 to TRBJ1-6; tentative D call: TRBD1 (6 bases). Trimming cost V 6 bases and J 7 bases, with 13 bases left between them. CDR1 and CDR2 (germline): ENHRY, SYGVKD. The CDR3 consists of 14 residues. The CDR3 spells CAISGQDRNSPLHF. Here the CDR3 DNA reads TGTGCCATCAGCGGGCAGGACAGAAATTCACCCCTCCACTTT.

This clonotype was detected many times. The DNA is left out, because the CDR3 cannot be placed on it with certainty; the CDR3 is given as TCRdb lists it. The chain is built from TRBV12-3 or TRBV12-4 and TRBJ2-7; the table's D call of TRBD1 was not tested on the DNA. Ends included, the CDR3 has 14 residues. The CDR3 loop reads CASSSSGLNYEQYF.

The chain carries TRBV15 and TRBJ1-6; D is possibly TRBD1 (5 bases). The germline CDR1 and CDR2 sequences are LNHNV and YYDKDF (reference sequence). This CDR3 spans 14 amino acids. The V gene lost 8 bases and the J gene lost 8 bases, with 16 bases spanning the gap. CDR3 nucleotide sequence: TGTGCCACCCTCCCTAACCCGGGGGATTCACCCCTCCACTTT. Encoded protein: CATLPNPGDSPLHF.

The gene calls are TRBV20-1 and TRBJ2-1; D possibly corresponds to TRBD2 (7 bases). V lost 3 bases to trimming and J lost 9 bases, with 15 bases between them. Per the germline V gene, CDR1 is DFQATT and CDR2 is SNEGSKA (reference sequence). CDR3 length equals 13 residues. CDR3 bases: TGCAGTGCTAGTTTGGGGGGCGGGGGTGAGCAGTTCTTC. Encoded protein: CSASLGGGGEQFF.

This clonotype has ten or more counts. V usage is TRBV2 and J usage is TRBJ1-1, with no clear D. CDR3 length equals 14 residues. V gave up 4 bases and J gave up 1 base, with 10 bases separating them. CDR1 and CDR2 (germline): SNHLY, FYNNEI. The CDR3 spells CASSVEGQNTEAFF. CDR3 nucleotides: TGTGCCAGCAGTGTTGAGGGCCAGAACACTGAAGCTTTCTTT.

The CDR3 DNA follows: TGCGCCAGCAGTGAGCTCTCATGGAACACTGAAGCTTTCTTT. This sequence encodes CASSELSWNTEAFF. V usage is TRBV10-2 and J usage is TRBJ1-1, with no clear D. V lost 2 bases and J 1 base, leaving 8 bases between the germline ends. Germline V gene sequence: CDR1 WSHSY, CDR2 SAAADI. CDR3 length equals 14 residues.

This clonotype was found many times. The V gene is TRBV12-3 or TRBV12-4, the J gene TRBJ2-3; 8 bases map to TRBD2. V was pared by 5 bases and J by 2 bases, with 15 bases of the junction left unmatched. The CDR3 loop spans 18 amino acids. CDR3 bases: TGTGCCAGCAGTCCCCGTTTTTTGGGGCGGGGGGTCACAGATACGCAGTATTTT. Translation: CASSPRFLGRGVTDTQYF.

The V and J genes are TRBV5-1 and TRBJ2-1; D might be TRBD2 (6 bases). CDR1 is SGHRS, CDR2 YFSETQ, per germline. CDR3 size: 15 residues. Trimming pared 4 bases from V and 0 bases from J, leaving 11 bases between. DNA of the CDR3: TGCGCCAGCAGCGAGGCGGGGCTCTCCTACAATGAGCAGTTCTTC. It is translated as CASSEAGLSYNEQFF.

This clonotype showed up just a few times. The chain links TRBV20-1 to TRBJ2-7; D remains ambiguous. V shed 2 bases and J shed 2 bases, with 13 bases lying between them. CDR1 and CDR2 (germline): DFQATT, SNEGSKA (reference sequence). CDR3 length equals 14 residues. CDR3 bases: TGCAGTGCTAGATTTAGTGGCGGACCCTACGAGCAGTACTTC. It is translated as CSARFSGGPYEQYF.

This clonotype has ten or more counts. V gene TRBV28 combines with J gene TRBJ1-4; weak D call: TRBD1 (6 bases). Germline CDR1 and CDR2: MDHEN and SYDVKM. V was pared by 7 bases and J by 2 bases, with 20 bases between. The CDR3 is made up of 17 amino acids. The CDR3 region has the DNA TGTGCCAGCATTCCCGGGGCAGGGGTAGTGACTAATGAAAAACTGTTTTTT. This translates into CASIPGAGVVTNEKLFF.

Details on this clonotype: At one of its ends the junction is not consistent with the germline gene, which may arise from a read error. The chain recombines TRBV18 with TRBJ2-3; no definite D call. In germline, CDR1 is KGHSH, CDR2 LQKENI. This CDR3 region has 15 residues. The DNA for the CDR3 is TGTGCCAGCTCGCCACCCGGGCCCAACACAGATACGCAGTATTTT. As protein: CASSPPGPNTDTQYF.

In its sample, this clonotype was seen a few times. This chain joins TRBV7-9 and TRBJ1-1; 12 positions match TRBD1. With 5 bases clipped from V and 5 bases from J, the junction kept 9 bases outside the gene matches. The CDR3 is 16 amino acids. From germline, CDR1 is SEHNR and CDR2 FQNEAQ (reference sequence). The CDR3 DNA is TGTGCCAGCAGCGGTGGGACAGGGGGCTGGGAGACTGAAGCTTTCTTT. Its translation is CASSGGTGGWETEAFF.

This clonotype was observed many times. The chain couples TRBV7-9 to TRBJ2-2; TRBD1 aligns across 10 bases. CDR1 is SEHNR and CDR2 is FQNEAQ in the germline V gene (reference sequence). The V gene end was trimmed by 1 base and the J gene end by 6 bases; junction bases not matched to a gene: 11. CDR3 length: 18 amino acids. The CDR3 nucleotides are TGTGCCAGCAGCTTAGGGTCCTTGACAGGGGGCTCGGCCGGGGAGCTGTTTTTT. This translates into CASSLGSLTGGSAGELFF.

This clonotype came up a few times. V gene TRBV3-1 combines with J gene TRBJ1-6; D call uncertain. CDR1 is LGHDT and CDR2 is YNNKEL in the germline V gene (reference sequence). The CDR3 sequence is 14 residues long. The V and J ends lost 0 bases and 6 bases respectively, with 6 bases between them. The CDR3 sequence is CASSQDQANSPLHF. The CDR3 coding sequence is TGTGCCAGCAGCCAAGACCAAGCTAATTCACCCCTCCACTTT.